The rows below give T cell receptor beta chains drawn from one sample of a study of T cells in localized non-small cell lung cancer. Data came from immunoSEQ multiplex PCR; TCRdb stores just in-frame clones and leaves some out. Of 20,000 to 30,000 clones detected, 75% to 95% appear once; the ten largest clones hold about 4%. The sample consisted of peripheral blood, taken before any cancer treatment. These receptors all stem from a female donor aged 60 or older with stage II squamous cell lung carcinoma. Both conserved end residues are part of each CDR3. The D gene is left open where the match is weak. The size entry is marked missing in some rows and otherwise reads once, few, many or a size class.

size | J | V | D | CDR3 | DNA
NA | TRBJ1-5 | TRBV10-2 | TRBD1 | CASRTGTGVNQPQHF | TGCGCCAGCAGGACCGGGACAGGGGTCAATCAGCCCCAGCATTTT
NA | TRBJ1-2 | TRBV28 | TRBD1 | CASSSGTGVLRYGYTF | TGTGCCAGCAGCTCCGGGACAGGGGTCCTTCGATATGGCTACACCTTC
NA | TRBJ2-7 | TRBV2 | TRBD2 | CASSREGLAGTYEQYF | TGTGCCAGCTCGAGAGAGGGACTAGCGGGTACGTACGAGCAGTACTTC
NA | TRBJ1-4 | TRBV11-2 | NA | CASSYLDEKLFF | TGTGCCAGCAGCTATCTTGATGAAAAACTGTTTTTT
NA | TRBJ1-2 | TRBV7-2 | NA | CASSLLGDSLGYGYTF | TGTGCCAGCAGCTTATTAGGCGACAGTCTGGGGTATGGCTACACCTTC
NA | TRBJ1-1 | TRBV7-2 | NA | CASIVSTEAFF | TGTGCCAGCATAGTATCCACTGAAGCTTTCTTT
NA | TRBJ2-5 | TRBV5-4 | NA | CASSLDAETQYF | TGTGCCAGCAGCTTGGATGCAGAGACCCAGTACTTC
NA | TRBJ2-7 | TRBV6-5 | TRBD2 | CASISSGRAYEQYF | TGTGCCAGCATTTCTAGCGGGAGGGCCTACGAGCAGTACTTC
few | TRBJ1-1 | TRBV30 | NA | CAWSTGGWSEAFF | TGTGCCTGGAGTACGGGCGGGTGGTCTGAAGCTTTCTTT
NA | TRBJ1-2 | TRBV5-1 | TRBD1 | CASIDSPTGNYGYTF | TGCGCCAGCATCGACTCCCCGACAGGGAACTATGGCTACACCTTC
once | TRBJ2-5 | TRBV9 | NA | CASSVGARQETQYF | TGTGCCAGCAGCGTAGGGGCCAGACAAGAGACCCAGTACTTC
NA | TRBJ2-7 | TRBV28 | TRBD1 | CASQTYPGTGDYEQYF | TGTGCCAGCCAAACCTACCCCGGGACAGGGGACTACGAGCAGTACTTC
NA | TRBJ2-7 | TRBV9 | NA | CASSPGLENYEQYF | TGTGCCAGCAGCCCCGGGCTGGAAAACTACGAGCAGTACTTC
NA | TRBJ1-2 | TRBV2 | NA | CASSETGQSEDGYTF | TGTGCCAGCAGTGAAACCGGACAGAGCGAGGATGGCTACACCTTC
NA | TRBJ2-1 | TRBV6-6 | TRBD2 | CASSDSGVTYNEQFF | TGTGCCAGCAGTGACAGCGGGGTTACCTACAATGAGCAGTTCTTC
NA | TRBJ1-1 | TRBV18 | NA | CASSAGVEAFF | TGTGCCAGCTCAGCCGGAGTTGAAGCTTTCTTT
NA | TRBJ1-6 | TRBV14 | TRBD1 | CASSIWTGNNNSPLHF | TGTGCCAGCAGCATCTGGACAGGGAATAATAATTCACCCCTCCACTTT
NA | TRBJ2-6 | TRBV15 | NA | CATSLGRRCEKSGQRLTF | TGTGCCACCAGCCTAGGAAGAAGGTGTGAAAAGTCGGGCCAACGTCTGACTTTC
NA | TRBJ1-2 | TRBV7-2 | NA | CASSLAPGAGYGYTF | TGTGCCAGCAGCTTAGCGCCTGGGGCGGGTTATGGCTACACCTTC
NA | TRBJ2-7 | TRBV9 | TRBD1 | CASSVATGGYEQYF | TGTGCCAGCAGCGTAGCCACAGGGGGTTACGAGCAGTACTTC
NA | TRBJ2-7 | TRBV5-5 | NA | CASSLSGGGSYEQYF | TGTGCCAGCAGCTTGTCAGGAGGGGGATCCTACGAGCAGTACTTC
NA | TRBJ2-5 | TRBV11-3 | TRBD2 | CASSLGATSGTRKGETQYF | TGTGCCAGCAGCTTAGGGGCGACTAGCGGGACGAGGAAGGGAGAGACCCAGTACTTC
NA | TRBJ2-1 | TRBV7-2 | NA | CASSPDFSYNEQFF | TGTGCCAGCAGCCCCGACTTTTCCTACAATGAGCAGTTCTTC
NA | TRBJ1-2 | TRBV2 | NA | CASSYTENYGYTF | TGTGCCAGCAGTTATACGGAAAACTATGGCTACACCTTC
NA | TRBJ2-7 | TRBV6-5 | TRBD2 | CASSPPGLAGYEQYF | TGTGCCAGCAGCCCTCCGGGACTAGCCGGTTACGAGCAGTACTTC
NA | TRBJ2-3 | TRBV12-5 | NA | CASGLGRGGTETQYF | TGTGCTAGTGGTTTGGGAAGGGGGGGGACGGAGACGCAGTATTTT
once | TRBJ1-6 | TRBV11-2 | NA | CASSLDNNSPLHF | TGTGCCAGCAGCTTGGACAATAATTCACCCCTCCACTTT
NA | TRBJ1-1 | TRBV19 | NA | CATKSSGYAEAFF | TGTGCCACCAAGTCCTCAGGGTACGCTGAAGCTTTCTTT
NA | TRBJ1-2 | TRBV19 | NA | CASRPFLAAETNYGYTF | TGTGCCAGTAGGCCCTTTTTGGCCGCCGAAACTAACTATGGCTACACCTTC
NA | TRBJ1-5 | TRBV19 | NA | CASKGTRNQPQHF | TGTGCCTCCAAGGGGACTCGCAATCAGCCCCAGCATTTT
once | TRBJ1-1 | TRBV5-6 | NA | CASSLFLGEVDTEAFF | TGTGCCAGCAGCTTGTTCTTGGGAGAGGTGGACACTGAAGCTTTCTTT
once | TRBJ2-3 | TRBV7-8 | NA | CASSFSDGLGTDTQYF | TGTGCCAGCAGCTTTTCCGACGGACTGGGCACAGATACGCAGTATTTT
NA | TRBJ2-3 | TRBV7-2 | NA | CASSQSTDTQYF | TGTGCCAGCAGCCAGAGCACAGATACGCAGTATTTT
NA | TRBJ2-1 | TRBV18 | TRBD2 | CASSPSGDEQFF | TGTGCCAGCTCACCTAGCGGGGATGAGCAGTTCTTC
NA | TRBJ2-1 | TRBV12-5 | TRBD2 | CASGYGLEVNEQFF | TGTGCTAGTGGTTATGGACTAGAGGTCAATGAGCAGTTCTTC
NA | TRBJ1-1 | TRBV13 | NA | CASSNTGREVTEAFF | TGTGCCAGCAGCAACACAGGACGGGAAGTCACTGAAGCTTTCTTT
NA | TRBJ2-7 | TRBV5-1 | NA | CASSTSPPGAYEQYF | TGCGCCAGCAGCACCTCACCCCCCGGGGCCTACGAGCAGTACTTC
once | TRBJ2-3 | TRBV5-1 | NA | CASSSRQADTQYF | TGCGCCAGCAGCTCTCGACAGGCAGATACGCAGTATTTT
NA | TRBJ1-2 | TRBV5-1 | NA | CASSPRVAYGYTF | TGCGCCAGCAGCCCCCGGGTCGCCTATGGCTACACCTTC
NA | TRBJ2-5 | TRBV14 | NA | CASSPGGGLQETQYF | TGTGCCAGCAGCCCCGGAGGGGGGCTCCAAGAGACCCAGTACTTC
NA | TRBJ1-5 | TRBV15 | NA | CATSFQFNQPQHF | TGTGCCACCAGCTTCCAGTTCAATCAGCCCCAGCATTTT
once | TRBJ2-7 | TRBV5-1 | TRBD2 | CASSSLAGTSYEQYF | TGCGCCAGCAGTTCACTAGCGGGCACCTCCTACGAGCAGTACTTC
NA | TRBJ1-6 | TRBV6-6 | NA | CVSSYMSSYNSPLHF | TGTGTCAGCAGTTACATGAGCTCCTATAATTCACCCCTCCACTTT
NA | TRBJ2-7 | TRBV6-1 | NA | CASSPQPDSYEQYF | TGTGCCAGCAGTCCCCAGCCCGACTCCTACGAGCAGTACTTC
few | TRBJ2-7 | TRBV6-5 | TRBD1 | CASIATGNEQYF | TGTGCCAGCATCGCGACAGGGAACGAGCAGTACTTC
NA | TRBJ2-2 | TRBV7-6 | NA | CASRGMANTGELFF | TGTGCCAGCCGGGGGATGGCGAACACCGGGGAGCTGTTTTTT
NA | TRBJ1-1 | TRBV5-1 | NA | CASSLASENTEAFF | TGCGCCAGCAGCTTGGCGAGCGAGAACACTGAAGCTTTCTTT
few | TRBJ1-1 | TRBV19 | NA | CASSIAGGTEAFF | TGTGCCAGTAGTATAGCGGGGGGTACTGAAGCTTTCTTT